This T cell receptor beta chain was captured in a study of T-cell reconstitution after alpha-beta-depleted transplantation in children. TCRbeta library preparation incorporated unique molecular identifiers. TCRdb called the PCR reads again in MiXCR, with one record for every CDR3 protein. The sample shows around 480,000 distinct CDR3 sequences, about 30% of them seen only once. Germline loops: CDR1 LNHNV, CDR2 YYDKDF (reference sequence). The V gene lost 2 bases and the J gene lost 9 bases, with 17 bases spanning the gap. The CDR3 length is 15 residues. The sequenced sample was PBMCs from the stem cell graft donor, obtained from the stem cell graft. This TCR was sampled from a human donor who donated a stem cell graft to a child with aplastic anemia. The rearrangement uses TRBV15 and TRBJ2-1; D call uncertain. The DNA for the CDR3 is TGTGCCACCAGCAGATCCTTAGGACGGCCCGGTGAGCAGTTCTTC. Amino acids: CATSRSLGRPGEQFF.